The rows below give T cell receptor beta chains drawn from one sample of a study of T cell changes during pregnancy in multiple sclerosis. TCRdb keeps only in-frame clones here, not all; method: immunoSEQ multiplex PCR. The data hold 45,000 or so clones, with more than 85% observed a single time. Sequenced here: CD8+ T cells from peripheral blood mononuclear cells, sampled after pregnancy. All receptors come from a female donor with multiple sclerosis, enrolled in a pregnancy study. The conserved cysteine and the conserved F or W are not part of the CDR3 here. The order of the fields is CDR3 protein, V gene, J gene.

CDR3aa: ASSPRLAGGYNEQF
v_gene: TRBV9
j_gene: TRBJ2-1

CDR3aa: SARTREAF
v_gene: TRBV20-1
j_gene: TRBJ1-1

CDR3aa: ASSIDLREAIITSTDTQY
v_gene: TRBV19
j_gene: TRBJ2-3

CDR3aa: ASSVSGSYEQY
v_gene: TRBV9
j_gene: TRBJ2-7

CDR3aa: ASSQGQVWNIQY
v_gene: TRBV5-1
j_gene: TRBJ2-4

CDR3aa: ATSRDKGRNTEAF
v_gene: TRBV15
j_gene: TRBJ1-1

CDR3aa: ASSDRQGIYGYT
v_gene: TRBV25-1
j_gene: TRBJ1-2

CDR3aa: ASSPSQGTSEQY
v_gene: TRBV18
j_gene: TRBJ2-7

CDR3aa: ASSYVTNTGELF
v_gene: TRBV6-5
j_gene: TRBJ2-2

CDR3aa: ASSLYSYSNQPQH
v_gene: TRBV27
j_gene: TRBJ1-5

CDR3aa: ASSLWADSSNSPLH
v_gene: TRBV28
j_gene: TRBJ1-6

CDR3aa: ASSLGQGAYEQY
v_gene: TRBV5-4
j_gene: TRBJ2-7

CDR3aa: ASSSSDSGNEKLF
v_gene: TRBV13
j_gene: TRBJ1-4

CDR3aa: ASNPAGTLSEQF
v_gene: TRBV6-5
j_gene: TRBJ2-1

CDR3aa: ASSPDLGATEAF
v_gene: TRBV7-6
j_gene: TRBJ1-1

CDR3aa: SVYRDRGSISGANVLT
v_gene: TRBV29-1
j_gene: TRBJ2-6

CDR3aa: ASSFTGSGIWPQH
v_gene: TRBV7-9
j_gene: TRBJ1-5

CDR3aa: ASSLVRNQPQH
v_gene: TRBV11-2
j_gene: TRBJ1-5

CDR3aa: ASSTVGAGGDTDTQY
v_gene: TRBV9
j_gene: TRBJ2-3

CDR3aa: ASTQTGTGEYEQF
v_gene: TRBV7-9
j_gene: TRBJ2-1

CDR3aa: ASSLGQTGELF
v_gene: TRBV7-9
j_gene: TRBJ2-2

CDR3aa: ASSAPGLAAEQF
v_gene: TRBV2
j_gene: TRBJ2-1

CDR3aa: ASSLSPTPQTGEQY
v_gene: TRBV27
j_gene: TRBJ2-7

CDR3aa: ASSITGGGEQY
v_gene: TRBV19
j_gene: TRBJ2-7